This TCR beta chain was retrieved from a study of blood T cell repertoires in COVID-19 (dated by TCRdb to about 2020). Concerning the study at large: Samples from collaborators originated in the United States, Italy and Spain and spanned both the acute and convalescent phases of COVID-19. The material from the prospective study consisted of cDNA or gDNA derived from T cells, B-cell-depleted T cells, or PBMCs. Deeply sampled blood TCRbeta repertoires from subjects exposed to, actively infected with, or recovered from COVID-19 were included in the dataset. The repertoires were released in a freely available public database meant as a resource for research on the immune response to SARS-CoV-2. Samples were obtained from the ongoing ImmuneRACE study (first 160 participants) and from 1,200 or so subjects provided by 6 global collaborators. The sample metadata nearly always contained a de-identified subject ID, COVID-19 status, age in years and sex. Where available, HLA class I and class II types were obtained from metadata supplied by the sample provider rather than from assay-based typing. Results and caveats for the whole study, not just this receptor: The quantity of clinical and demographic metadata differed by source and by participant and was supplied without curation.

Note on this clone: No cognate antigen has been identified for it. Per-nucleotide qualities are absent, and no much larger clonotype sits a single base away.

The germline ends are 14 bases apart after V is trimmed by 4 bases and J by 2 bases. Taken from cysteine to phenylalanine, the CDR3 has 15 residues. Only the CDR3 region is kept as DNA, spanning 45 bases read in frame from base 1. CDR1 and CDR2, per the germline V gene, are KGHDR and SFDVKD. TCRbeta CDR3 regions were amplified from genomic DNA using the immunoSEQ Assay, a bias-controlled multiplex PCR. As for the authors' bioinformatics: The number of nucleated cells in each sample was estimated from the amplification of reference gene primers within the assay. To quantify the absolute abundance of each unique TCRbeta CDR3 rearrangement, sequence reads were collapsed and filtered. For each sample, productive Simpson clonality was calculated as the square root of Simpson's diversity index across productive rearrangements. TCRdb obtained this table from immuneACCESS and retained in-frame rearrangements with V and J assigned. These tables miss some clones; where compared with another copy, unresolved V genes account for less than half of the shortfall, and the remainder is unexplained. V and J calls and clone size are those listed in that table; D and trimming were worked out from the DNA. The sample profile shows roughly 42,000 clones; approximately 88% of them were found once. The ten most abundant clones make up roughly 3.7% of the sample.

Collaborating institutions collected whole blood in K2EDTA tubes following their own protocols. For TCRbeta analysis, collaborators shipped samples as frozen whole blood, isolated PBMCs, or DNA extracted from either of those sample types. The sample comprised peripheral blood. The V gene is TRBV24-1 and the J gene is TRBJ2-7; a tentative D call is TRBD2 (5 bases match). This sequence was found in a human donor in a cohort sampled during active COVID-19. The CDR3 reads as follows: CATSEPGGRTYEQYF. The DNA reads TGTGCCACCAGTGAACCGGGCGGGCGGACCTACGAGCAGTACTTC.